The following is a T cell receptor (beta chain) sequence with its context. Its target is not known. The V end lost 7 bases, the J end lost 3 bases, and 9 bases lay between the germline ends. Germline loops: CDR1 MNHEY, CDR2 SVGAGI. CDR3 size: 12 residues. Healthy Caucasian individuals made up all the donors. These data originate in a study of identical twins. Broader study findings: Insertions were fewer in abundant cord blood beta clonotypes, whereas memory repertoires showed none of this pattern. A partial confounding effect on zero-insertion analyses could come from invariant MAIT and iNKT cells.

TCRdb redid the calling of the 5' RACE reads with MiXCR, one entry per CDR3 protein. The table has 500,000 to 650,000 distinct CDR3 sequences, around 20% seen once; the top ten hold about 0.5%. This sample was also put to use in a study of yellow fever vaccine responses in identical twins. That publication notes: Twins reportedly appeared to share part of their vaccine T cell response while keeping part individual.

Sequenced sample: CD4+ T cells sorted from blood. This TCR was recovered from a woman aged 18-35 years in good health. The V gene is TRBV6-5, the J gene TRBJ1-2; D remains unclear. CDR3 coding DNA: TGTGCCAGCATTGGGCGGGACTATGGCTACACCTTC. Protein: CASIGRDYGYTF.